This T cell receptor (beta chain) was identified in a study of T cells in Graves' hyperthyroidism and ophthalmopathy. Study overall: Before treatment of any kind, peripheral blood was taken at initial diagnosis.

Germline CDR1 and CDR2: SGHDT and YYEEEE. The CDR3 has 13 amino acids. V lost 4 bases to trimming and J lost 5 bases, with 13 bases between them. This clonotype was counted only a few times. Its antigen remains unidentified. Amplification yielded TCR beta CDR3 regions, with RNA transcripts as the source. The primer set for the first-round RT-PCR of the TCR CDR3 was HTBI. TCRdb redid the calling of the multiplex PCR reads with MiXCR, one entry per CDR3 protein. This table holds around 690,000 distinct CDR3 sequences, around 15% found once. General study findings and limits: Ophthalmopathy was separated from stable hyperthyroidism by a 13 V-J model. Blood also held most thyroid clonotypes expanded beyond 0.001.

Absence of ophthalmopathy progression within 18 months defined stable Graves' hyperthyroidism. The TCR sequence derives from a man between 45 and 60 years old with Graves' hyperthyroidism. Material: blood. The chain has TRBV5-6 and TRBJ2-7; D is possibly TRBD2 (6 bases). The chain's CDR3 is CASSKVGLHEQYF. The CDR3 DNA reads TGTGCCAGCAGCAAGGTGGGACTTCACGAGCAGTACTTC.